This TCR beta chain was captured by sequencing in a study of blood T cells in healthy people across ages. This clonotype has just one count. Its antigen is undetermined. Germline CDR1 is SEHNR and CDR2 is FQNEAQ (reference sequence). The CDR3 consists of 15 residues. V shed 4 bases, J shed 7 bases, and the junction held 10 bases outside the gene matches. Findings and caveats of the study: Comparison with aged donors showed that long-lived donors had more naive CD4+ cells and higher diversity.

Alongside a J-beta primer mix, a sample-barcoded 5' primer served in a second PCR lasting about 6 to 11 cycles. MiXCR, applied by TCRdb to the 5' RACE reads, yields one record per CDR3 protein. Of roughly 2 million distinct CDR3 sequences in the sample, 49% were seen once. The sequenced sample was blood. The sequence came from a woman aged 40 to 50 in good health. J is TRBJ2-7 and V is TRBV7-9, with TRBD1 matching 10 bases. Written as DNA, the CDR3 is TGTGCCAGCAGCTCCCGGGACAGGGGAGGCAATGAGCAGTACTTC. It encodes CASSSRDRGGNEQYF.